The rows below give T cell receptor beta chains drawn from one sample of a study of blood T cells in healthy people across ages. TCRdb itself ran the 5' RACE reads through MiXCR, one entry per CDR3 protein. The table lists 650,000 to 1,000,000 distinct CDR3 sequences, roughly 46% of them singletons. The sequenced sample consisted of blood. Source of these receptors: an elderly man in good health. Each CDR3 is given with its conserved first and last residue. The D gene is left open where the match is weak. Expanded clones are given a class, and other clones once, few, many or no size at all.

J: TRBJ2-3
size: .
V: TRBV11-3
D: TRBD2
length: 17
CDR3: CASSFGVLAGGGDTQYF
DNA: TGTGCCAGCAGCTTTGGGGTCCTAGCGGGAGGAGGAGATACGCAGTATTTT

J: TRBJ2-2
size: many
V: TRBV20-1
D: TRBD2
length: 18
CDR3: CSAREGTSGRRNTGELFF
DNA: TGCAGTGCTAGAGAGGGGACTAGCGGGAGACGAAACACCGGGGAGCTGTTTTTT

J: TRBJ2-3
size: .
V: TRBV9
D: .
length: 16
CDR3: CASSVSAGASTDTQYF
DNA: TGTGCCAGCAGCGTATCGGCGGGCGCTAGCACAGATACGCAGTATTTT

J: TRBJ2-3
size: .
V: TRBV21-1
D: .
length: 18
CDR3: CASSKTSGRAFGLDTQYF
DNA: TGTGCCAGCAGCAAAACTAGCGGGAGGGCCTTCGGTCTGGATACGCAGTATTTT

J: TRBJ2-7
size: .
V: TRBV20-1
D: TRBD2
length: 15
CDR3: CSAPGTSGGYYEQYF
DNA: TGCAGTGCGCCCGGGACTAGCGGGGGGTACTACGAGCAGTACTTC

J: TRBJ2-1
size: .
V: TRBV14
D: TRBD2
length: 18
CDR3: CASSQDQRTSGRSNEQFF
DNA: TGTGCCAGCAGCCAAGATCAGAGGACTAGCGGGAGGTCAAATGAGCAGTTCTTC

J: TRBJ2-1
size: .
V: TRBV20-1
D: TRBD2
length: 15
CDR3: CSAPTGTRTWDEQFF
DNA: TGCAGTGCTCCTACGGGGACTAGGACTTGGGATGAGCAGTTCTTC

J: TRBJ2-7
size: many
V: TRBV7-8
D: .
length: 14
CDR3: CASSLGKITYEQYF
DNA: TGTGCCAGCAGCTTAGGAAAGATTACCTACGAGCAGTACTTC

J: TRBJ1-4
size: once
V: TRBV20-1
D: .
length: 12
CDR3: CSAPDRNEKLFF
DNA: TGCAGTGCCCCCGACAGGAATGAAAAACTGTTTTTT

J: TRBJ2-7
size: few
V: TRBV3-1
D: .
length: 12
CDR3: CASSRVPGEQYF
DNA: TGTGCCAGCAGCCGGGTCCCTGGGGAGCAGTACTTC

J: TRBJ1-1
size: .
V: TRBV12-3/TRBV12-4
D: TRBD1
length: 16
CDR3: CASSLGQGALNTEAFF
DNA: TGTGCCAGCAGTTTGGGACAGGGGGCCTTGAACACTGAAGCTTTCTTT

J: TRBJ2-7
size: .
V: TRBV15
D: .
length: 13
CDR3: CATSIDHDGEQYF
DNA: TGTGCCACCAGCATAGATCATGATGGCGAGCAGTACTTC

J: TRBJ2-4
size: .
V: TRBV10-2
D: .
length: 13
CDR3: CASSGDRSSIQYF
DNA: TGCGCCAGCAGCGGGGACCGCTCCTCCATTCAGTACTTC

J: TRBJ2-2
size: .
V: TRBV5-5
D: .
length: 16
CDR3: CASSLGWDLNTGELFF
DNA: TGTGCCAGCAGCTTGGGGTGGGACCTGAACACCGGGGAGCTGTTTTTT

J: TRBJ2-1
size: few
V: TRBV5-5
D: TRBD2
length: 15
CDR3: CASTPGLAFYNEQFF
DNA: TGTGCCAGCACCCCGGGACTAGCGTTCTACAATGAGCAGTTCTTC

J: TRBJ2-3
size: few
V: TRBV20-1
D: .
length: 16
CDR3: CSAIPFLAGHTDTQYF
DNA: TGCAGTGCTATTCCCTTTCTCGCGGGGCACACAGATACGCAGTATTTT

J: TRBJ2-7
size: .
V: TRBV9
D: .
length: 15
CDR3: CASSRTRVPSYEQYF
DNA: TGTGCCAGCAGCCGAACACGGGTCCCCTCCTACGAGCAGTACTTC

J: TRBJ2-7
size: many
V: TRBV5-1
D: .
length: 14
CDR3: CASSFQESSYEQYF
DNA: TGCGCCAGCAGCTTCCAGGAGAGCTCCTACGAGCAGTACTTC

J: TRBJ2-3
size: few
V: TRBV28
D: .
length: 15
CDR3: CASTTPRGSTDTQYF
DNA: TGTGCCAGCACTACGCCCCGGGGATCCACAGATACGCAGTATTTT

J: TRBJ2-1
size: few
V: TRBV5-1
D: .
length: 15
CDR3: CASSLVISSYNEQFF
DNA: TGCGCCAGCAGCTTGGTCATAAGCTCCTACAATGAGCAGTTCTTC

J: TRBJ2-4
size: .
V: TRBV5-4
D: TRBD2
length: 16
CDR3: CASSLAGQDGRNIQYF
DNA: TGTGCCAGCAGCTTGGCCGGGCAGGACGGGAGGAACATTCAGTACTTC

J: TRBJ2-5
size: .
V: TRBV28
D: .
length: 15
CDR3: CASRSHGTPQETQYF
DNA: TGTGCTAGCAGATCCCACGGGACGCCCCAAGAGACCCAGTACTTC

J: TRBJ2-2
size: .
V: TRBV12-3/TRBV12-4
D: .
length: 13
CDR3: CASSRGDTEELFF
DNA: TGTGCCAGCAGCCGGGGGGACACCGAGGAGCTGTTTTTT

J: TRBJ2-6
size: once
V: TRBV27
D: TRBD1
length: 19
CDR3: CASSLSQEPQGAGANVLTF
DNA: TGTGCCAGCAGTTTATCCCAAGAACCACAGGGGGCAGGGGCCAACGTCCTGACTTTC

J: TRBJ2-7
size: .
V: TRBV30
D: .
length: 11
CDR3: CAWSVTGEQYF
DNA: TGTGCCTGGAGTGTAACGGGCGAGCAGTACTTC

J: TRBJ2-5
size: .
V: TRBV4-3
D: .
length: 15
CDR3: CASSQEEGFSYVQYF
DNA: TGCGCCAGCAGCCAGGAGGAGGGGTTCTCCTACGTGCAGTACTTC

J: TRBJ2-1
size: .
V: TRBV7-8
D: TRBD1
length: 16
CDR3: CASSLVPGGVYNEQFF
DNA: TGTGCCAGCAGCTTAGTGCCAGGGGGCGTCTACAATGAGCAGTTCTTC

J: TRBJ2-1
size: once
V: TRBV24-1
D: .
length: 15
CDR3: CATSDLGTSAKEQFF
DNA: TGTGCCACCAGTGATCTGGGGACCTCCGCCAAGGAGCAGTTCTTC

J: TRBJ1-3
size: once
V: TRBV3-1
D: .
length: 13
CDR3: CSSSQDVRNTIYF
DNA: TGTTCCAGCAGCCAAGATGTCCGGAACACCATATATTTT

J: TRBJ2-7
size: .
V: TRBV5-1
D: TRBD2
length: 16
CDR3: CASSPGLAGDYNEQYF
DNA: TGCGCCAGCAGCCCGGGACTAGCGGGAGACTACAATGAGCAGTACTTC

J: TRBJ1-6
size: many
V: TRBV27
D: .
length: 13
CDR3: CASSFLRNSPLHF
DNA: TGTGCCAGCAGTTTTCTTCGGAATTCACCCCTCCACTTT

J: TRBJ1-1
size: .
V: TRBV7-9
D: .
length: 15
CDR3: CASSKAGTPNTEAFF
DNA: TGTGCCAGCAGCAAAGCCGGGACACCGAACACTGAAGCTTTCTTT

J: TRBJ1-2
size: few
V: TRBV7-2
D: .
length: 15
CDR3: CASSLALGIAYGYTF
DNA: TGTGCCAGCAGCTTAGCGCTGGGGATAGCCTATGGCTACACCTTC

J: TRBJ1-6
size: .
V: TRBV28
D: .
length: 15
CDR3: CASSYRRGANSPLHF
DNA: TGTGCCAGCAGCTATCGGCGGGGGGCGAATTCACCCCTCCACTTT

J: TRBJ2-7
size: .
V: TRBV6-1
D: .
length: 15
CDR3: CASSTRGLLPTEQYF
DNA: TGTGCGAGCTCAACCCGGGGGCTACTCCCCACCGAGCAGTACTTC